This entry is about one T cell receptor (beta chain). The data stem from a study of OX40 agonist ivuxolimab in advanced cancers. Study context: Treatment of patients was with ivuxolimab, an agonistic anti-OX40 (CD134) antibody.

Assay used: immunoSEQ multiplex PCR; TCRdb lists only in-frame clones, some missing. In the table there are tens of thousands of clones, 85% to 90% of which are singletons. From germline, CDR1 is KGHSH and CDR2 LQKENI. V lost 5 bases and J lost 2; bases outside the gene matches: 13. The CDR3 runs 19 residues. Sample: CD4+ or CD8+ T cells sorted from blood, taken in a trial of the OX40 agonist ivuxolimab. The TCR sequence derives from an adult with an advanced solid tumor such as melanoma, head and neck, liver or kidney cancer. V and J are TRBV18 and TRBJ1-5; 12 nucleotides line up with TRBD1. The CDR3 DNA reads as TGTGCCAGCTCAGAAAGACCGGGACAGGGGGCATCTGGCAATCAGCCCCAGCATTTT. It codes for CASSERPGQGASGNQPQHF.